One and the same sample provided the 9 T cell receptor beta chains below, sequenced in a study of early T cells in non-severe SARS-CoV-2 infection. TCRdb processed the 5' RACE reads anew with MiXCR; each CDR3 protein has one entry. This sample has more than 55,000 distinct CDR3 sequences; around 13% occur once, and the top ten carry roughly 4%. Sequencing was performed on whole blood. The receptors originated from an adult who was a healthcare worker with PCR-confirmed SARS-CoV-2 infection or an uninfected control (not recorded which).

Remarks on this clonotype: This may be a read error, as it is one base from a much larger clone. The chain employs TRBV5-1 and TRBJ2-1; perhaps D is TRBD1 or TRBD2 (5 bases each). The CDR3 has 14 amino acids. The germline CDR1 and CDR2 sequences are SGHRS and YFSETQ. This chain's CDR3 is CVSSFDNGGNEQFF. CDR3 nucleotide sequence: TGCGTCAGCAGCTTCGATAATGGGGGCAATGAGCAGTTCTTC.

This clonotype occurred many times. The chain employs TRBV28 and TRBJ2-3; D uncertain. Germline assignment: CDR1 MDHEN and CDR2 SYDVKM. V was cut by 5 bases and J by 4 bases, with 10 bases left in between. CDR3 length: 13 amino acids. The CDR3 DNA sequence: TGTGCCAGCAGTCGGGCGAGCCCAGATACGCAGTATTTT. This translates into CASSRASPDTQYF.

This clonotype was counted many times. The chain joins TRBV11-2 to TRBJ2-3; 7 nucleotides match TRBD1. The V gene end was trimmed by 1 base and the J gene end by 0 bases; junction bases not matched to a gene: 4. This CDR3 comprises 16 residues. Per the germline V gene, CDR1 is SGHAT and CDR2 is FQNNGV. The CDR3 nucleotides read TGTGCCAGCAGCTTAGGAAGGGGGCCTAGCACAGATACGCAGTATTTT. Amino acid sequence: CASSLGRGPSTDTQYF.

The chain combines TRBV29-1 with TRBJ2-6; 8 bases align to TRBD2. Germline V gene sequence: CDR1 SQVTM, CDR2 ANQGSEA. With 6 bases clipped from V and 2 bases from J, the junction kept 9 bases outside the gene matches. There are 16 residues in the CDR3. CDR3 nucleotides: TGCAGCGTCGGCCCGACGGGAGGGGCTGGGGCCAACGTCCTGACTTTC. It codes for CSVGPTGGAGANVLTF.

The rearrangement joins TRBV12-3 or TRBV12-4 to TRBJ2-1; 7 bases match TRBD1. This CDR3 comprises 14 residues. V shed 5 bases, J shed 7 bases, and the junction held 8 bases outside the gene matches. The CDR3 here is CASSHRGLGNEQFF. CDR3 bases: TGTGCCAGCAGTCACAGGGGCCTGGGGAATGAGCAGTTCTTC.

The chain carries TRBV3-1 and TRBJ2-1; no clear D gene. In germline, CDR1 is LGHDT, CDR2 YNNKEL (reference sequence). The CDR3 runs 14 residues. V lost 1 base and J lost 1, with 5 bases in between. CDR3 sequence (DNA): TGTGCCAGCAGCCAAGTGACTTCCTACAATGAGCAGTTCTTC. This gives the protein CASSQVTSYNEQFF.

This clonotype has at least ten counts. The chain joins TRBV6-1 to TRBJ1-3; D unresolved. The length of the CDR3 is 15 residues. Per germline, CDR1 MNHNS and CDR2 SASEGT. Trimming left V 6 bases short and J 0 bases short, with 12 bases between. The CDR3 sequence: CASSTGRSSGNTIYF. The CDR3 DNA is TGTGCCAGCAGCACCGGACGGAGCTCTGGAAACACCATATATTTT.

The chain has TRBV20-1 and TRBJ2-5, with TRBD2 identical over 9 bases. Per the germline V gene, CDR1 is DFQATT and CDR2 is SNEGSKA (reference sequence). The CDR3 contains 15 residues. The trim removed 1 base at V and 5 bases at J, leaving 8 bases unmatched. The chain's CDR3 is CSARVGGGAVETQYF. The CDR3 coding sequence is TGCAGTGCTAGAGTAGGCGGGGGGGCCGTCGAGACCCAGTACTTC.

This clonotype was seen ten or more times. This chain links TRBV15 with TRBJ2-1, with D unresolved. Germline V gives CDR1 LNHNV, CDR2 YYDKDF (reference sequence). The CDR3 length is 11 residues. V lost 5 bases, J lost 11 bases, and 10 bases lay in between. This CDR3 is CATSGTTKQFF. CDR3 sequence (DNA): TGTGCCACCAGCGGTACCACGAAGCAGTTCTTC.